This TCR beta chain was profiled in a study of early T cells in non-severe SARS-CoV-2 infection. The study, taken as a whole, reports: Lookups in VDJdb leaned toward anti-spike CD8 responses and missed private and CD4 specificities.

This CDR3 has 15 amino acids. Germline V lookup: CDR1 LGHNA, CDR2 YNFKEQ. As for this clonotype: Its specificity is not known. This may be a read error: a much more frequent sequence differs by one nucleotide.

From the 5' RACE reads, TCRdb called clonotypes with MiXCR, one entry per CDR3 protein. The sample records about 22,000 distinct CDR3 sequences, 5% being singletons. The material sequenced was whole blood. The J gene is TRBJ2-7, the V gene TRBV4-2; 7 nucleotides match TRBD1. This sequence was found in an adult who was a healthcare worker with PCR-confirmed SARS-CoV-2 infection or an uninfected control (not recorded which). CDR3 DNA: TGTGCCAGCAACCAAGGTGACCAGGGGGTCTACGAGCAGTACTTC. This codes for CASNQGDQGVYEQYF.